These T cell receptor beta chains were read from a single sample in a study of blood T cell repertoires in COVID-19. Produced via immunoSEQ multiplex PCR; TCRdb's table is partial and in-frame only. The repertoire holds some 400,000 clones, roughly 89% seen once, with 1.7% in the top ten. Sequencing used PBMCs or T cells enriched from blood (not recorded which). These receptors originate from a woman in her twenties or thirties who had recovered from COVID-19. CDR3s include the opening cysteine and the closing phenylalanine or tryptophan. D genes are given only for firm matches. Size is stated for part of the rows, as once, few or many counts, or as a class when the clone is expanded.

v_call: TRBV11-2
j_call: TRBJ2-2
d_call: TRBD2
clone_size: -
cdr3_aa: CASSLVRLAGVELFF
cdr3_nt: TGTGCCAGCAGCTTAGTACGGCTAGCGGGAGTGGAGCTGTTTTTT

v_call: TRBV7-3
j_call: TRBJ1-3
d_call: TRBD1
clone_size: -
cdr3_aa: CASSLITGTGSGNTIYF
cdr3_nt: TGTGCCAGCAGCTTGATCACCGGGACAGGGTCTGGAAACACCATATATTTT

v_call: TRBV14
j_call: TRBJ1-6
d_call: -
clone_size: once
cdr3_aa: CASRESGNSPLHF
cdr3_nt: TGTGCCAGCAGGGAAAGCGGGAATTCACCCCTCCACTTT

v_call: TRBV19
j_call: TRBJ2-2
d_call: -
clone_size: few
cdr3_aa: CASTYDLWRANTGELFF
cdr3_nt: TGTGCCAGTACCTACGACCTTTGGAGGGCGAACACCGGGGAGCTGTTTTTT

v_call: TRBV18
j_call: TRBJ2-1
d_call: TRBD2
clone_size: -
cdr3_aa: CASSPSGRTYNEQFF
cdr3_nt: TGTGCCAGCTCACCTAGCGGGAGGACCTACAATGAGCAGTTCTTC

v_call: TRBV12-3/TRBV12-4
j_call: TRBJ1-1
d_call: -
clone_size: -
cdr3_aa: CASNGQSNTEAFF
cdr3_nt: TGTGCCAGCAACGGACAGTCAAACACTGAAGCTTTCTTT

v_call: TRBV29-1
j_call: TRBJ1-2
d_call: -
clone_size: -
cdr3_aa: CSVEERANYGYTF
cdr3_nt: TGCAGCGTTGAAGAACGAGCTAACTATGGCTACACCTTC

v_call: TRBV18
j_call: TRBJ2-7
d_call: -
clone_size: -
cdr3_aa: CASSLRDIDEQYF
cdr3_nt: TGTGCCAGCTCACTTCGGGACATAGACGAGCAGTACTTC

v_call: TRBV27
j_call: TRBJ2-2
d_call: TRBD1
clone_size: -
cdr3_aa: CASSLLDRVDTGELFF
cdr3_nt: TGTGCCAGCAGTTTGCTCGACAGGGTTGACACCGGGGAGCTGTTTTTT

v_call: TRBV3-1/TRBV3-2
j_call: TRBJ1-1
d_call: -
clone_size: -
cdr3_aa: CASSQDLGRINTEAFF
cdr3_nt: TGTGCCAGCAGCCAAGATCTAGGCAGAATAAACACTGAAGCTTTCTTT

v_call: TRBV6-1
j_call: TRBJ2-5
d_call: TRBD2
clone_size: -
cdr3_aa: CASSELAGYETQYF
cdr3_nt: TGTGCCAGCAGTGAACTAGCGGGGTACGAGACCCAGTACTTC

v_call: TRBV30
j_call: TRBJ1-4
d_call: -
clone_size: once
cdr3_aa: CALAPGLDEKLFF
cdr3_nt: TGTGCCTTAGCCCCAGGGTTGGATGAAAAACTGTTTTTT

v_call: TRBV5-1
j_call: TRBJ2-2
d_call: TRBD1
clone_size: -
cdr3_aa: CASSVGTGWAGELFF
cdr3_nt: TGCGCCAGCAGCGTCGGGACAGGGTGGGCCGGGGAGCTGTTTTTT

v_call: TRBV25-1
j_call: TRBJ2-2
d_call: TRBD2
clone_size: -
cdr3_aa: CASSKRGRDYTGELFF
cdr3_nt: TGTGCCAGTTCTAAACGGGGGAGGGATTACACCGGGGAGCTGTTTTTT

v_call: TRBV10-3
j_call: TRBJ1-5
d_call: -
clone_size: -
cdr3_aa: CAIRSYSNQPQHF
cdr3_nt: TGTGCCATCAGGAGCTATAGCAATCAGCCCCAGCATTTT

v_call: TRBV28
j_call: TRBJ2-6
d_call: -
clone_size: -
cdr3_aa: CASSFVSWGAGANVLTF
cdr3_nt: TGTGCCAGCAGTTTTGTTAGCTGGGGCGCCGGGGCCAACGTCCTGACTTTC

v_call: TRBV7-2
j_call: TRBJ2-7
d_call: -
clone_size: -
cdr3_aa: CASSLGPLGGQTYEQYF
cdr3_nt: TGTGCCAGCAGCTTAGGCCCCCTCGGTGGGCAGACCTACGAGCAGTACTTC

v_call: TRBV7-8
j_call: TRBJ1-3
d_call: TRBD1
clone_size: few
cdr3_aa: CASSFDRIPGQGTTIYF
cdr3_nt: TGTGCCAGCAGCTTTGACCGGATCCCGGGACAGGGTACCACCATATATTTT

v_call: TRBV5-1
j_call: TRBJ2-1
d_call: TRBD1
clone_size: -
cdr3_aa: CASSLPATGGLSYNEQFF
cdr3_nt: TGCGCCAGCAGCTTGCCTGCGACAGGGGGCCTCTCCTACAATGAGCAGTTCTTC

v_call: TRBV27
j_call: TRBJ1-2
d_call: -
clone_size: -
cdr3_aa: CASSFRVGGVYGYTF
cdr3_nt: TGTGCCAGCAGTTTTCGGGTAGGGGGGGTATATGGCTACACCTTC

v_call: TRBV9
j_call: TRBJ2-3
d_call: -
clone_size: once
cdr3_aa: CASSVYQTSTDTQYF
cdr3_nt: TGTGCCAGCAGCGTATACCAGACTAGCACAGATACGCAGTATTTT

v_call: TRBV3-1/TRBV3-2
j_call: TRBJ1-6
d_call: -
clone_size: few
cdr3_aa: CASSQQTPGGNSPLHF
cdr3_nt: TGTGCCAGCAGCCAACAAACGCCAGGAGGGAATTCACCCCTCCACTTT

v_call: TRBV9
j_call: TRBJ2-2
d_call: TRBD1
clone_size: -
cdr3_aa: CASSVDRSGTGELFF
cdr3_nt: TGTGCCAGCAGCGTGGACAGGAGCGGCACCGGGGAGCTGTTTTTT

v_call: TRBV7-9
j_call: TRBJ1-2
d_call: -
clone_size: -
cdr3_aa: CASSLVSYGYTF
cdr3_nt: TGTGCCAGCAGCTTAGTGAGCTATGGCTACACCTTC

v_call: TRBV7-9
j_call: TRBJ2-7
d_call: -
clone_size: -
cdr3_aa: CASSFEPGLSHEQYF
cdr3_nt: TGTGCCAGCAGCTTTGAACCGGGACTTAGCCACGAGCAGTACTTC

v_call: TRBV20-1
j_call: TRBJ2-7
d_call: TRBD2
clone_size: -
cdr3_aa: CSASPSNSGLAGVHEQYF
cdr3_nt: TGCAGTGCTAGTCCCTCAAATTCTGGACTAGCGGGAGTCCACGAGCAGTACTTC

v_call: TRBV20-1
j_call: TRBJ1-2
d_call: -
clone_size: -
cdr3_aa: CSALRMGGYTF
cdr3_nt: TGCAGTGCTCTCCGCATGGGCGGCTACACCTTC

v_call: TRBV7-9
j_call: TRBJ1-5
d_call: -
clone_size: -
cdr3_aa: CASSLDSSNQPQHF
cdr3_nt: TGTGCCAGCAGCTTAGACAGTAGCAATCAGCCCCAGCATTTT

v_call: TRBV5-1
j_call: TRBJ1-4
d_call: -
clone_size: -
cdr3_aa: CASSLGQIATNEKLFF
cdr3_nt: TGCGCCAGCAGCTTGGGGCAGATTGCAACTAATGAAAAACTGTTTTTT

v_call: TRBV6-2/TRBV6-3
j_call: TRBJ2-3
d_call: -
clone_size: -
cdr3_aa: CASSRGYDGEAQYF
cdr3_nt: TGTGCCAGCAGTAGAGGGTACGATGGGGAGGCGCAGTATTTT

v_call: TRBV24-1
j_call: TRBJ2-7
d_call: -
clone_size: few
cdr3_aa: CATLYEQYF
cdr3_nt: TGTGCCACACTCTACGAGCAGTACTTC

v_call: TRBV6-2/TRBV6-3
j_call: TRBJ2-4
d_call: -
clone_size: -
cdr3_aa: CASTPGLAVAKNIQYF
cdr3_nt: TGTGCCAGCACCCCTGGACTGGCGGTAGCCAAAAACATTCAGTACTTC

v_call: TRBV2
j_call: TRBJ2-2
d_call: TRBD1
clone_size: -
cdr3_aa: CASKSGGEITGELFF
cdr3_nt: TGTGCCAGCAAGTCAGGGGGAGAAATCACCGGGGAGCTGTTTTTT

v_call: TRBV11-3
j_call: TRBJ2-7
d_call: TRBD1
clone_size: -
cdr3_aa: CASSFKTGEIYEQYF
cdr3_nt: TGTGCCAGCAGCTTCAAGACAGGGGAAATTTACGAGCAGTACTTC

v_call: TRBV27
j_call: TRBJ2-7
d_call: -
clone_size: -
cdr3_aa: CASSFVQTGHEQYF
cdr3_nt: TGTGCCAGCAGTTTCGTCCAGACAGGCCACGAGCAGTACTTC

v_call: TRBV7-2
j_call: TRBJ2-5
d_call: -
clone_size: -
cdr3_aa: CASSLVGQGQTQYF
cdr3_nt: TGTGCCAGCAGCTTAGTCGGGCAGGGGCAGACCCAGTACTTC

v_call: TRBV2
j_call: TRBJ2-7
d_call: -
clone_size: -
cdr3_aa: CASTRASYEQYF
cdr3_nt: TGTGCCAGCACGCGGGCCTCCTACGAGCAGTACTTC